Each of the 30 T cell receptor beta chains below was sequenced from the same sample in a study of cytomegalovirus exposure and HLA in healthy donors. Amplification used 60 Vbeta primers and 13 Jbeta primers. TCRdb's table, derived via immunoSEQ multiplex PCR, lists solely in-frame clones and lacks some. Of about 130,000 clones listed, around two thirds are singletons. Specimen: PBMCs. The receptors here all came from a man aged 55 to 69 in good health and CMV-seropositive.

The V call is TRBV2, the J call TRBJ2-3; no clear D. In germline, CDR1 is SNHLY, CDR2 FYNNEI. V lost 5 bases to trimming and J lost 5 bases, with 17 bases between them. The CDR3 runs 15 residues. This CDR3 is CASSPSGRERDTQYF. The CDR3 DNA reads TGTGCCAGCAGTCCCTCCGGTAGAGAGAGAGATACGCAGTATTTT. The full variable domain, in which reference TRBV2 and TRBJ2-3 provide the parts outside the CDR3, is EPEVTQTPSHQVTQMGQEVILRCVPISNHLYFYWYRQILGQKVEFLVSFYNNEISEKSEIFDDQFSVERPDGSNFTLKIRSTKLEDSAMYFCASSPSGRERDTQYFGPGTRLTVL.

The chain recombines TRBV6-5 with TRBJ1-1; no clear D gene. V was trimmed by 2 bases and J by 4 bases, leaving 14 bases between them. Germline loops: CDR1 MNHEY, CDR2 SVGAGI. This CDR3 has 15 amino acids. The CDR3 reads CASSYGSGHATEAFF. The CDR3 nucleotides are TGTGCCAGCAGTTACGGATCAGGCCATGCCACTGAAGCTTTCTTT.

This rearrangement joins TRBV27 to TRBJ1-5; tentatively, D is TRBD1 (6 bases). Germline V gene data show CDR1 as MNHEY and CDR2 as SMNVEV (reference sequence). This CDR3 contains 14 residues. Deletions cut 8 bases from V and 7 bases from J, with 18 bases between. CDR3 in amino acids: CASRGGGQGQPQHF. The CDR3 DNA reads TGTGCCAGCCGCGGCGGGGGGCAAGGGCAGCCCCAGCATTTT.

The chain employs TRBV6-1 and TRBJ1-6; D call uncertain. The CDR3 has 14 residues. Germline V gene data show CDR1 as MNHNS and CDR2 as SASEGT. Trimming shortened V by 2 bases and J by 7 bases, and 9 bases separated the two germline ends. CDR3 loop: CASSELGRNSPLHF. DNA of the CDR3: TGTGCCAGCAGTGAACTGGGCAGAAATTCACCCCTCCACTTT.

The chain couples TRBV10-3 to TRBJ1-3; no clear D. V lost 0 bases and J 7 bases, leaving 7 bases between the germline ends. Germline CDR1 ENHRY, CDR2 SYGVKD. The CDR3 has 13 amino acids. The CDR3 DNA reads TGTGCCATCAGTGAGTCAATGGAGAACACCATATATTTT. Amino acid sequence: CAISESMENTIYF.

The CDR3: CASSPRVAQDNYGYTF. As DNA, the CDR3 is TGTGCCAGCTCACCACGGGTTGCACAGGACAACTATGGCTACACCTTC. This chain joins TRBV18 and TRBJ1-2, with a weak D call TRBD1 (5 bases). CDR3 length: 16 residues. V was trimmed by 1 base and J by 2 bases, leaving 14 bases between them. Germline CDR1 is KGHSH and CDR2 is LQKENI.

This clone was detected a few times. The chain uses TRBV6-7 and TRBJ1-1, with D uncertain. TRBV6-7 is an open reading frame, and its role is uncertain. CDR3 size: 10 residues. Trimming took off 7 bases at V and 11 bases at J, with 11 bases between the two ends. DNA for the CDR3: TGTGCCAGCACCCGCGAGGAGGCTTTCTTT. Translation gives CASTREEAFF.

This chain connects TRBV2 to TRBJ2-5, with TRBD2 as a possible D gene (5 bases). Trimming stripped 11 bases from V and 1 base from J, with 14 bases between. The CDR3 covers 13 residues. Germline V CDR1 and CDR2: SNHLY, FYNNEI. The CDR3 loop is CAGLREVQETQYF. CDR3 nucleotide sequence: TGTGCCGGCCTCCGGGAAGTCCAAGAGACCCAGTACTTC.

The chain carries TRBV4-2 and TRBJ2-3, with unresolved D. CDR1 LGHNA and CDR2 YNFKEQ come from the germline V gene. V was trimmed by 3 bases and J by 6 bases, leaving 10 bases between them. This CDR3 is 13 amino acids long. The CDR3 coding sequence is TGTGCCAGCAGCCAGCAGACCAGGGATACGCAGTATTTT. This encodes CASSQQTRDTQYF.

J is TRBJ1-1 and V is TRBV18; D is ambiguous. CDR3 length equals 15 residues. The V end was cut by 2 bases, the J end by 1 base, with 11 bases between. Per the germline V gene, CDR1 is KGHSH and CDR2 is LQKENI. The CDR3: CASSPGRPPNTEAFF. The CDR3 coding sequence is TGTGCCAGCTCACCAGGCAGGCCCCCGAACACTGAAGCTTTCTTT.

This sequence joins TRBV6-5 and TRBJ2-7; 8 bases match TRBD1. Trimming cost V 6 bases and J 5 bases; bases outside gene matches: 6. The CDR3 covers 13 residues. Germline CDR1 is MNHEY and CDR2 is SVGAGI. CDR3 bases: TGTGCCAGCAGGACCCCGGACAGGGACGAGCAGTACTTC. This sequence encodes CASRTPDRDEQYF.

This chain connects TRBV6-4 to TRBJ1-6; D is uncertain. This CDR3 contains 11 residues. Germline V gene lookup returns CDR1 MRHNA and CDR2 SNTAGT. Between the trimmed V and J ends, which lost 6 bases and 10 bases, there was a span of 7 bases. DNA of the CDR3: TGTGCCAGCAGGGACGGCTCACCCCTCCACTTT. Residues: CASRDGSPLHF.

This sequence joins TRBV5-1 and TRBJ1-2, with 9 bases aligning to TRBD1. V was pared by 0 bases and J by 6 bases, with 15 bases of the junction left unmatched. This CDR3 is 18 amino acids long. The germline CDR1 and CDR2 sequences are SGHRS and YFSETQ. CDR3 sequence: CASSLGNSGTGNLDGYTF. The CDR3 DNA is TGCGCCAGCAGCTTGGGGAACTCCGGGACAGGGAATCTTGATGGCTACACCTTC.

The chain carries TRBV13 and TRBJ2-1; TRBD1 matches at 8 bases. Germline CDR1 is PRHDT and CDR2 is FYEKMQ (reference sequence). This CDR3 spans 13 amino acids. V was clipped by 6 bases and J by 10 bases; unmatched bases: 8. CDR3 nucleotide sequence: TGTGCCAGCAGTTACAGGGGGATGGCCGAGCAGTTCTTC. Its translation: CASSYRGMAEQFF.

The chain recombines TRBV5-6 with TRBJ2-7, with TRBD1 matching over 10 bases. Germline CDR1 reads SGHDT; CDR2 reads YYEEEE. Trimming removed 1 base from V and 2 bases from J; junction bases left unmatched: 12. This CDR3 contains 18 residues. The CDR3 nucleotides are TGTGCCAGCAGCTTGAGGGCCAAATGGGGGACAGGGGCCTACGAGCAGTACTTC. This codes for CASSLRAKWGTGAYEQYF.

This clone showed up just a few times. The CDR3: CASGLGTDTQYF. The CDR3 nucleotides are TGCGCCAGCGGGCTTGGCACAGATACGCAGTATTTT. The chain combines TRBV10-1 with TRBJ2-3; D is unclear. The CDR3 runs to 12 residues. Germline V gene sequence: CDR1 WNHNN, CDR2 SYGVQD (reference sequence). Trimming shortened V by 8 bases and J by 1 base, and 7 bases separated the two germline ends.

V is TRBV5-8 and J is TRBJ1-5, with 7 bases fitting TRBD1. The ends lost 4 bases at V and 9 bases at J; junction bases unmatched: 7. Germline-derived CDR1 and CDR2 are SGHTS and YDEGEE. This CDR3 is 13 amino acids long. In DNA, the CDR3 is TGTGCCAGCAGCCGGGACAGCCCTCCGCCCCAGCATTTT. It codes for CASSRDSPPPQHF.

The CDR3 loop is CASSSERTSGYNEQFF. CDR3 DNA: TGTGCCAGCAGCTCGGAGCGGACTAGCGGCTACAATGAGCAGTTCTTC. V gene TRBV5-6 combines with J gene TRBJ2-1; TRBD2 agrees at 10 bases. Germline V CDR1 and CDR2: SGHDT, YYEEEE. J lost 3 bases, V lost 3 bases, and 6 bases had no gene match. The CDR3 runs 16 residues.

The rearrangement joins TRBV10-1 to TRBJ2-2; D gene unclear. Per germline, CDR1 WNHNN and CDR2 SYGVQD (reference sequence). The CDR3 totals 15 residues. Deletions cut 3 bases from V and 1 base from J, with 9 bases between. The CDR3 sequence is CASSDRGGNTGELFF. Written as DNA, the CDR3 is TGCGCCAGCAGTGACCGAGGTGGGAACACCGGGGAGCTGTTTTTT.

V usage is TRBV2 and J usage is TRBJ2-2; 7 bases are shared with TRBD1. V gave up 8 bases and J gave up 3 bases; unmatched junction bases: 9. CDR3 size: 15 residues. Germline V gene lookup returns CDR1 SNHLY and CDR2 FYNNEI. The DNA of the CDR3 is TGTGCCAGCGAGAGTCCGCAGGGGGACACCGGGGAGCTGTTTTTT. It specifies CASESPQGDTGELFF. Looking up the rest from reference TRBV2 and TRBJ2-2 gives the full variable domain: EPEVTQTPSHQVTQMGQEVILRCVPISNHLYFYWYRQILGQKVEFLVSFYNNEISEKSEIFDDQFSVERPDGSNFTLKIRSTKLEDSAMYFCASESPQGDTGELFFGEGSRLTVL.

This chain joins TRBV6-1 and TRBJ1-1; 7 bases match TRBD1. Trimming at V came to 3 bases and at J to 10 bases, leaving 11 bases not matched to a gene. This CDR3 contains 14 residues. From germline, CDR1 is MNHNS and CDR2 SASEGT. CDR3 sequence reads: CASSERGRPLTAFF. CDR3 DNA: TGTGCCAGCAGTGAGAGGGGGCGCCCCCTGACAGCTTTCTTT.

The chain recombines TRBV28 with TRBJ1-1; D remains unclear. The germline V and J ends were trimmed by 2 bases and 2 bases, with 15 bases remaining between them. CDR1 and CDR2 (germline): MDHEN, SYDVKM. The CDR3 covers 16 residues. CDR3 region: CASSLVFGSGNTEAFF. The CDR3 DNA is TGTGCCAGCAGTTTAGTCTTTGGGTCGGGAAACACTGAAGCTTTCTTT.

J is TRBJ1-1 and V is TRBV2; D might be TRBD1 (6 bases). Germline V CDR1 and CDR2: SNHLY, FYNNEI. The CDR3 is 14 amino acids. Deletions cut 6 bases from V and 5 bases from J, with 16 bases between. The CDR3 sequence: CASRLDSGGTEAFF. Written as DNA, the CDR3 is TGTGCCAGCAGACTGGACAGTGGTGGGACTGAAGCTTTCTTT.

The CDR3 reads CASSEGGYEQYF. DNA for the CDR3: TGTGCCAGCAGTGAGGGAGGGTACGAGCAGTACTTC. The chain links TRBV2 to TRBJ2-7; 7 bases align to TRBD2. Germline-derived CDR1 and CDR2 are SNHLY and FYNNEI. The CDR3 is 12 residues long. J was trimmed by 4 bases and V by 3 bases; bases with no gene match: 0.

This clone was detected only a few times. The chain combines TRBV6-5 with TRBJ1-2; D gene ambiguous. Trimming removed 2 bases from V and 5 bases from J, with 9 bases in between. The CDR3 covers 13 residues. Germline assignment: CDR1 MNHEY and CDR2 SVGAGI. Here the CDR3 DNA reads TGTGCCAGCAGTTACACCTCCCAGTATGGCTACACCTTC. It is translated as CASSYTSQYGYTF.

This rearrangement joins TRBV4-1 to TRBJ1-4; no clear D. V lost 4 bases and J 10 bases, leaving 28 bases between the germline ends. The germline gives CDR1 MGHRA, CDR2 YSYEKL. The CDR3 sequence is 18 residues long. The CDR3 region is CASSPESSNGELRGKLFF. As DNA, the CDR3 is TGCGCCAGCAGCCCAGAAAGCTCTAACGGGGAACTACGCGGAAAACTGTTTTTT.

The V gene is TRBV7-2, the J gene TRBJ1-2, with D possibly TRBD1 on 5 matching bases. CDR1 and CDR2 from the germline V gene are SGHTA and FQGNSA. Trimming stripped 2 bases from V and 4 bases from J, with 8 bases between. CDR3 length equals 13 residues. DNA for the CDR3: TGTGCCAGCAGCTTAAGACAGTTCTATGGCTACACCTTC. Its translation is CASSLRQFYGYTF.

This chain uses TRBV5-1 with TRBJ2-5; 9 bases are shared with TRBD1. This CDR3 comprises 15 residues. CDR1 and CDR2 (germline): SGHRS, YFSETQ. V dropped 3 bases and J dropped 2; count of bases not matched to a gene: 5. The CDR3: CASSYGQGTQETQYF. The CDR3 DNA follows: TGCGCCAGCAGCTACGGACAGGGGACGCAAGAGACCCAGTACTTC.

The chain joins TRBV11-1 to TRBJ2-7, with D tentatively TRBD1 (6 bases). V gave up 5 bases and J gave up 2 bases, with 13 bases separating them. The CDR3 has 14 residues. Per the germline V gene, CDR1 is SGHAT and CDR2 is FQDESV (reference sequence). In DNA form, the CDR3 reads TGTGCCAGCAGCCTTGACAGGTACACCTACGAGCAGTACTTC. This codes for CASSLDRYTYEQYF. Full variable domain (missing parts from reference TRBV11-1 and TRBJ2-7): EAEVAQSPRYKITEKSQAVAFWCDPISGHATLYWYRQILGQGPELLVQFQDESVVDDSQLPKDRFSAERLKGVDSTLKIQPAELGDSAMYLCASSLDRYTYEQYFGPGTRLTVT.

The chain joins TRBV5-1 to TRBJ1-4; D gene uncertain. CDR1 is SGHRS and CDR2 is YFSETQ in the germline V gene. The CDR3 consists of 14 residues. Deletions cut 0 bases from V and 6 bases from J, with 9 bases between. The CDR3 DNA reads TGCGCCAGCAGCTTGGAAGGGAGGGATGAAAAACTGTTTTTT. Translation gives CASSLEGRDEKLFF.